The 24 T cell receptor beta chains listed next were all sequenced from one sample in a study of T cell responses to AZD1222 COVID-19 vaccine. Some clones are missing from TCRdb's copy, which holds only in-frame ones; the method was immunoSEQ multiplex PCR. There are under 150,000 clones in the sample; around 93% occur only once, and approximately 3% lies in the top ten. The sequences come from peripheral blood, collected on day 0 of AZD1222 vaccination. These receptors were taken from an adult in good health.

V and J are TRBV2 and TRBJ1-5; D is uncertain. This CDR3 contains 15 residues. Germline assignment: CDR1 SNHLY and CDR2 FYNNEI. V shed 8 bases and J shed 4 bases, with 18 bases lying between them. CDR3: CASGYTLATNQPQHF. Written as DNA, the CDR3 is TGTGCCAGCGGGTACACCCTAGCAACGAATCAGCCCCAGCATTTT. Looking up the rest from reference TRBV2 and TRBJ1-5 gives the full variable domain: EPEVTQTPSHQVTQMGQEVILRCVPISNHLYFYWYRQILGQKVEFLVSFYNNEISEKSEIFDDQFSVERPDGSNFTLKIRSTKLEDSAMYFCASGYTLATNQPQHFGDGTRLSIL.

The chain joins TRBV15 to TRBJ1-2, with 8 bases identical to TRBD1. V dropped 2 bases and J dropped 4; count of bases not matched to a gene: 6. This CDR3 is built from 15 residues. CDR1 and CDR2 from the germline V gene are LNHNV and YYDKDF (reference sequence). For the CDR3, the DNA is TGTGCCACCAGCAGACCTGGGACAGGATTCTATGGCTACACCTTC. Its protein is CATSRPGTGFYGYTF.

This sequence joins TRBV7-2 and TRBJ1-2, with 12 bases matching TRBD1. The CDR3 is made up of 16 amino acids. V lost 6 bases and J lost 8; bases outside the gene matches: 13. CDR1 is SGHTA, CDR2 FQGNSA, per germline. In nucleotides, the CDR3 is TGTGCCAGCAGTCCCTCCGTGGGACAGGGGGCGTCGGGCTACACCTTC. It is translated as CASSPSVGQGASGYTF.

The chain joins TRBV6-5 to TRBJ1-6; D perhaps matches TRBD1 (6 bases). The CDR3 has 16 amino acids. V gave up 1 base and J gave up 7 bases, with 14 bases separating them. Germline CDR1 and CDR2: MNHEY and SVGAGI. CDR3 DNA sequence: TGTGCCAGCAGTTACTTGGGTCAGGGGCGGAATTCACCCCTCCACTTT. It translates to CASSYLGQGRNSPLHF.

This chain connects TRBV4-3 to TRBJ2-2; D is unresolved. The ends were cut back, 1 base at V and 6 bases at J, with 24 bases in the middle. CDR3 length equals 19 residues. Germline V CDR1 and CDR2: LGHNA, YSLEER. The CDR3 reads CASSQGLVTAGRFPGELFF. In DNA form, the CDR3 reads TGCGCCAGCAGCCAAGGGTTAGTCACGGCAGGACGGTTCCCCGGGGAGCTGTTTTTT.

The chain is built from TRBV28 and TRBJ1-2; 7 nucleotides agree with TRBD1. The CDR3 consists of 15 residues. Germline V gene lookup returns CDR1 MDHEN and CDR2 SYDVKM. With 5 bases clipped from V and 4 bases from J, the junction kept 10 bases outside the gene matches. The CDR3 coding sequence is TGTGCCAGCAGTCCACAGGGGACTGACGGCTATGGCTACACCTTC. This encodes CASSPQGTDGYGYTF.

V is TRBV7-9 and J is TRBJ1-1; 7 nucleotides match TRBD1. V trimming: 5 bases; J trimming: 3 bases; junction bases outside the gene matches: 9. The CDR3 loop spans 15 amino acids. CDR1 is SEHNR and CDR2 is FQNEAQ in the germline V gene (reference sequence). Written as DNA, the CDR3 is TGTGCCAGCAGCCCGGACAAGGGGGCATACACTGAAGCTTTCTTT. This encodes CASSPDKGAYTEAFF.

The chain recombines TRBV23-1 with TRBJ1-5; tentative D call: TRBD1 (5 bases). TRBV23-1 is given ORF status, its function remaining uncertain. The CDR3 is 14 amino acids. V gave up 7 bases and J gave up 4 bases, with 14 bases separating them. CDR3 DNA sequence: TGCGCCAGCATCACCGGGACGAGAAATCAGCCCCAGCATTTT. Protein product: CASITGTRNQPQHF.

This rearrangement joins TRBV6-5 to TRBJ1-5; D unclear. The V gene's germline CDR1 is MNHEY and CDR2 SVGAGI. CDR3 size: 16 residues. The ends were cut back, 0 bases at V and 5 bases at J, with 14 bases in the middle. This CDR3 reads CASSYSPALPYQPQHF. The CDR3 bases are TGTGCCAGCAGTTACTCCCCCGCCTTGCCCTATCAGCCCCAGCATTTT.

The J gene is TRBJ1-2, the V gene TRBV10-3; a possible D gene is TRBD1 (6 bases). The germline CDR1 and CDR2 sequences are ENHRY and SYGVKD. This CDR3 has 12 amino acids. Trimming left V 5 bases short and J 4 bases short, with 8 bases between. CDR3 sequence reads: CAISRDIYGYTF. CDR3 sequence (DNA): TGTGCCATCAGTAGGGACATCTATGGCTACACCTTC.

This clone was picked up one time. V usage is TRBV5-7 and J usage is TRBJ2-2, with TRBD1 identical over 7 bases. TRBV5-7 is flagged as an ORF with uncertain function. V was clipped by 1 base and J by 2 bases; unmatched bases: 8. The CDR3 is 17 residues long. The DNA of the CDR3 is TGTGCCAGCAGCTTGACCAACCGGGACAGAAACACCGGGGAGCTGTTTTTT. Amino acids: CASSLTNRDRNTGELFF.

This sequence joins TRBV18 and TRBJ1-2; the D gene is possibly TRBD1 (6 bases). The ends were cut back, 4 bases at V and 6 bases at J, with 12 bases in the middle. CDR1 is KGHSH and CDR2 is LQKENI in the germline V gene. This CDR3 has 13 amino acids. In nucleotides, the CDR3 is TGTGCCAGCTCACTCCAGGGGTACGATGGCTACACCTTC. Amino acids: CASSLQGYDGYTF.

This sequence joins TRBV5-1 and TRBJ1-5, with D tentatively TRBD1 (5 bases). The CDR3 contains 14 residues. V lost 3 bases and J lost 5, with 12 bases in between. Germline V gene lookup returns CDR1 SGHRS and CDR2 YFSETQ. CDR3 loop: CASSSGRGDQPQHF. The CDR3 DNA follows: TGCGCCAGCAGCTCGGGGCGGGGAGATCAGCCCCAGCATTTT.

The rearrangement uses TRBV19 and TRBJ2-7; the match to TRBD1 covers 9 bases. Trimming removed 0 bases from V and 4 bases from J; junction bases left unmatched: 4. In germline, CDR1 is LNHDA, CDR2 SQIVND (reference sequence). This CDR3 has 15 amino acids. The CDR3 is CASSIDRDRVYEQYF. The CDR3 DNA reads TGTGCCAGTAGTATAGACCGGGACAGGGTGTACGAGCAGTACTTC.

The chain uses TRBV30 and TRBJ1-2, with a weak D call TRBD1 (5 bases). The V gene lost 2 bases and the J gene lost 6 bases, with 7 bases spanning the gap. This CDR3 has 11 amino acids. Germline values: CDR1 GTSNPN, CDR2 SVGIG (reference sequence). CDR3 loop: CAWSTGNGYTF. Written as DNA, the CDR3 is TGTGCCTGGAGTACAGGCAATGGCTACACCTTC.

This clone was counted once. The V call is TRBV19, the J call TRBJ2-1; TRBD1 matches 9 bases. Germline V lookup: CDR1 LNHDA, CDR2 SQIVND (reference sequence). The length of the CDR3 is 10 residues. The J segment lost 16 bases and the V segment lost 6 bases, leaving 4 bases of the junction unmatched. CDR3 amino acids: CASRRDRVFF. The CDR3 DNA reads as TGTGCCAGTAGGAGGGACAGGGTTTTCTTC.

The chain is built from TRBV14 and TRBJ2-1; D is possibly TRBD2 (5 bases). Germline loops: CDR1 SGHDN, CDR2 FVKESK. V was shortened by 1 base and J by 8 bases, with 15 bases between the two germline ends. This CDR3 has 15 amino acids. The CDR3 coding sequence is TGTGCCAGCAGCCAAGGATCGGGGAAACGGGATGAGCAGTTCTTC. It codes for CASSQGSGKRDEQFF.

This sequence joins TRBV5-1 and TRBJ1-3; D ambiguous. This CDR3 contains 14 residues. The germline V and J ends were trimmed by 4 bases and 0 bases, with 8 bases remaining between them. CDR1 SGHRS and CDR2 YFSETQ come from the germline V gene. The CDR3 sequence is CASSPQNSGNTIYF. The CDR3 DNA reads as TGCGCCAGCAGCCCCCAAAACTCTGGAAACACCATATATTTT.

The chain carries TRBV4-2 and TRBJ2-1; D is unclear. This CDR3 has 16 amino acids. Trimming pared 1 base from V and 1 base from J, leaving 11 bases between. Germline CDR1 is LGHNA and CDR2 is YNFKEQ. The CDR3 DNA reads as TGTGCCAGCAGCCAAGTCTTAGCTAGTTCCTACAATGAGCAGTTCTTC. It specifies CASSQVLASSYNEQFF.

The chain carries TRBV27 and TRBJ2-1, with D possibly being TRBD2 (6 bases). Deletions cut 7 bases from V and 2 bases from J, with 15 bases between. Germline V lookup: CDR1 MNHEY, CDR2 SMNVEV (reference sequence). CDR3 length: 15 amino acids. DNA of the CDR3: TGTGCCAGCACAGTCCGACTAGGCCCCTACAATGAGCAGTTCTTC. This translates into CASTVRLGPYNEQFF.

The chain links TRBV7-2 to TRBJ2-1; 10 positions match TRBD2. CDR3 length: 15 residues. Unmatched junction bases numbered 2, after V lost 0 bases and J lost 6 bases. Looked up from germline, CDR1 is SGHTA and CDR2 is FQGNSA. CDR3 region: CASSLAVAGGNEQFF. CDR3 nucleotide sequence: TGTGCCAGCAGCTTAGCCGTAGCGGGGGGCAATGAGCAGTTCTTC.

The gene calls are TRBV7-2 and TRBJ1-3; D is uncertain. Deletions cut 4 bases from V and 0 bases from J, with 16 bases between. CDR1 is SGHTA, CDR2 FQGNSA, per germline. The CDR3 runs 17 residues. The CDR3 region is CASSSGWEVLSGNTIYF. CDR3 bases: TGTGCCAGCAGCTCCGGGTGGGAGGTCCTCTCTGGAAACACCATATATTTT. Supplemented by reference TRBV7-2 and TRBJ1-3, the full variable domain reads GAGVSQSPSNKVTEKGKDVELRCDPISGHTALYWYRQSLGQGLEFLIYFQGNSAPDKSGLPSDRFSAERTGGSVSTLTIQRTQQEDSAVYLCASSSGWEVLSGNTIYFGEGSWLTVV.

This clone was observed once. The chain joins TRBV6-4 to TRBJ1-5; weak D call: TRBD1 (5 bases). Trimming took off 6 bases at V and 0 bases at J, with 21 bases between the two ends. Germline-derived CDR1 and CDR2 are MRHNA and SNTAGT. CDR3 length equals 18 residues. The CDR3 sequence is CASRGVRDRQNSNQPQHF. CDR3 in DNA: TGTGCCAGCAGGGGGGTCCGGGACCGACAGAATAGCAATCAGCCCCAGCATTTT.

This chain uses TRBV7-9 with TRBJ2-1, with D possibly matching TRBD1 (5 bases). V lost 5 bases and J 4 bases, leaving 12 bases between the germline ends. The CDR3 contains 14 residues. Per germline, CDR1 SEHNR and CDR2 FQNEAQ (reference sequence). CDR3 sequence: CASSIDSRYNEQFF. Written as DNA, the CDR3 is TGTGCCAGCAGCATAGACAGCCGTTACAATGAGCAGTTCTTC.